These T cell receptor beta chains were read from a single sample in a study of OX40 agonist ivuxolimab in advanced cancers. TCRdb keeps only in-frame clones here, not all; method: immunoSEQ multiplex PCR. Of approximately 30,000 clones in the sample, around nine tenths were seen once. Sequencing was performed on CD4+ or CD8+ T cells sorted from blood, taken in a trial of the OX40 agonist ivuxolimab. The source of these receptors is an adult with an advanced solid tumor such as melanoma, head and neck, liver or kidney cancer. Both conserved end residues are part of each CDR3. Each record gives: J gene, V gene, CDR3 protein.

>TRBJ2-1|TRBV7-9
CASSPGTSGSYNEQFF
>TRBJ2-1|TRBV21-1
CASTSPREFF
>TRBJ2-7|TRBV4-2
CASSPGGYEQYF
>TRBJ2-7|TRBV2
CASAPDREQYF
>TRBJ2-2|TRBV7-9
CASSLWAGRHTGELFF
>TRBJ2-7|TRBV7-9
CASSLVAGDSYEQYF
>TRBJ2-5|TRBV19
CASSTHPGGLEETQYF
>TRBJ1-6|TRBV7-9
CASSYSRTGSNSPLHF
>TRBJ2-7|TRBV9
CASSARTGGFYEQYF
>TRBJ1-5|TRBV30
CAWSRGVDSNQPQHF
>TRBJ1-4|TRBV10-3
CAISDTGQATNEKLFF
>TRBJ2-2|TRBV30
CAWRGGPGELFF
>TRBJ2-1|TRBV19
CASSWGQLSYNEQFF
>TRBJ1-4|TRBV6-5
CASSYSNVRGVEKLFF
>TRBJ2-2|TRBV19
CASSGLSGELFF
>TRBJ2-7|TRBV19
CASSWTSGTYEQYF
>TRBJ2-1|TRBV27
CASSPGGGGRNEQFF
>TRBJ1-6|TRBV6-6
CASSYSPNSPLHF
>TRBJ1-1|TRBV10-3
CAIGGLGDHTEAFF
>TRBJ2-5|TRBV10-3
CAISDIGRETGGQETQYF
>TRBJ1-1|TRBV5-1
CASSTAGYSEAFF
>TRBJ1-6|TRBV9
CASSPGPQGSYNSPLHF
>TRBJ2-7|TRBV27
CASSLSLDSRSYEQYF
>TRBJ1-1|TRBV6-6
CASITQSHTEAFF
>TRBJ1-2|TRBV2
CASSGGGLLGYTF
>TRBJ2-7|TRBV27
CASSFSSSYEQYF
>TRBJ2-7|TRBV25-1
CASSELKGYEQYF
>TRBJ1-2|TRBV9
CASSTHGTPGPTF
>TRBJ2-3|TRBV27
CASRGFTQYF
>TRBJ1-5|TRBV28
CASSPTGGNNQPQHF
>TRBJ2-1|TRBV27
CASTKGRNSYNEQFF
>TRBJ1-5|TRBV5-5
CASSSRDGNQPQHF